The 29 T cell receptor beta chains listed next were all sequenced from one sample in a study of blood T cell repertoires in COVID-19. Assay: immunoSEQ multiplex PCR; the TCRdb copy retains only in-frame clones and omits some. The sample shows 140,000 or so clones, 85% to 90% of them seen only once. Source material: peripheral blood. The source of these receptors is a woman aged 80 or over with acute or convalescent COVID-19.

CDR3 amino acids: CASSLDLAGMYNEQFF. CDR3 bases: TGCGCCAGCAGCTTGGACCTAGCGGGGATGTACAATGAGCAGTTCTTC. The rearrangement links TRBV5-1 to TRBJ2-1, with TRBD2 matching 9 bases. V was pared by 0 bases and J by 4 bases, with 5 bases of the junction left unmatched. The CDR3 runs 16 residues. Germline CDR1 and CDR2: SGHRS and YFSETQ.

The V call is TRBV4-1, the J call TRBJ1-1; unclear D gene. Germline CDR1 MGHRA, CDR2 YSYEKL. Trimming stripped 4 bases from V and 1 base from J, with 7 bases between. The CDR3 extends over 13 amino acids. The CDR3 DNA sequence: TGCGCCAGCAGCCTACTTACGAACACTGAAGCTTTCTTT. Its translation is CASSLLTNTEAFF.

This sequence joins TRBV27 and TRBJ2-2; 7 nucleotides align to TRBD1. The CDR3 covers 18 residues. Germline CDR1 and CDR2: MNHEY and SMNVEV (reference sequence). The trim removed 7 bases at V and 4 bases at J, leaving 18 bases unmatched. CDR3 nucleotide sequence: TGTGCCAGCATCCTAAGTGCCCAGGGGGTTCTTTCCACCGGGGAGCTGTTTTTT. Protein sequence: CASILSAQGVLSTGELFF.

The V call is TRBV7-3, the J call TRBJ1-1, with D perhaps matching TRBD1 (6 bases). Trimming stripped 5 bases from V and 6 bases from J, with 16 bases between. The germline gives CDR1 SGHTA, CDR2 FQGTGA. This CDR3 is 14 amino acids long. CDR3 nucleotides: TGTGCCAGCAGCCCGCTGACAGGTTCGGCTGAAGCTTTCTTT. It codes for CASSPLTGSAEAFF.

The chain employs TRBV11-2 and TRBJ1-5, with TRBD1 identical over 8 bases. Germline V gives CDR1 SGHAT, CDR2 FQNNGV. The length of the CDR3 is 15 residues. Losses at the gene ends were 1 base for V and 4 bases for J; bases not matched to a gene: 3. In nucleotides, the CDR3 is TGTGCCAGCAGCTTAGGGACAGGGCTGAATCAGCCCCAGCATTTT. This gives the protein CASSLGTGLNQPQHF.

The CDR3 region is CASSQAGAGNTIYF. CDR3 sequence (DNA): TGCGCCAGCAGCCAAGCAGGGGCTGGAAACACCATATATTTT. The gene calls are TRBV4-3 and TRBJ1-3; tentative D call: TRBD1 (6 bases). The CDR3 runs to 14 residues. CDR1 is LGHNA and CDR2 is YSLEER in the germline V gene. With 1 base removed from V and 2 bases from J, the gap between germline ends came to 6 bases.

To note about this clone: This CDR3 is also generated by other DNA sequences in the sample. This chain links TRBV3-1 (or the pseudogene TRBV3-2) with TRBJ2-2; TRBD1 matches at 7 bases. J gave up 5 bases and V 1 base, and 4 bases lay outside the gene matches. The CDR3 length is 15 residues. Germline V CDR1 and CDR2: LGHDT, YNNKEL (reference sequence). Here the CDR3 reads CASSQGGRGTGELFF. In DNA form, the CDR3 reads TGTGCCAGCAGCCAAGGGGGCAGGGGGACCGGGGAGCTGTTTTTT.

This clone has only one observation. The chain carries TRBV18 and TRBJ1-4; D perhaps matches TRBD1 (5 bases). V lost 3 bases to trimming and J lost 7 bases, with 18 bases between them. CDR3 length: 16 amino acids. CDR1 and CDR2 (germline): KGHSH, LQKENI. The CDR3 protein is CASSPGMLGQGEKLFF. The DNA for the CDR3 is TGTGCCAGCTCACCCGGAATGTTGGGGCAAGGTGAAAAACTGTTTTTT. Complete variable domain (other parts from reference TRBV18 and TRBJ1-4): NAGVMQNPRHLVRRRGQEARLRCSPMKGHSHVYWYRQLPEEGLKFMVYLQKENIIDESGMPKERFSAEFPKEGPSILRIQQVVRGDSAAYFCASSPGMLGQGEKLFFGSGTQLSVL.

This sequence joins TRBV7-3 and TRBJ2-6; 8 nucleotides match TRBD1. This CDR3 has 16 amino acids. CDR1 SGHTA and CDR2 FQGTGA come from the germline V gene. J gave up 2 bases and V 3 bases, and 3 bases lay outside the gene matches. The CDR3 sequence is CASSLLGQAGANVLTF. The CDR3 region has the DNA TGTGCCAGCAGCTTGCTGGGACAGGCTGGGGCCAACGTCCTGACTTTC.

This chain's CDR3 is CASILDRDEQFF. CDR3 nucleotide sequence: TGTGCCAGCATTCTGGACAGGGATGAGCAGTTCTTC. The chain has TRBV2 and TRBJ2-1; 8 positions agree with TRBD1. The CDR3 runs to 12 residues. The germline gives CDR1 SNHLY, CDR2 FYNNEI. Trimming cost V 7 bases and J 8 bases; bases outside gene matches: 4.

Worth noting for this clone: The same CDR3 is also encoded by other DNA sequences in this sample. V is TRBV11-2 and J is TRBJ2-2, with D hard to call. The germline V gene has CDR1 SGHAT and CDR2 FQNNGV. CDR3 size: 14 residues. Trimming cost V 1 base and J 1 base, with 4 bases left between them. CDR3 in amino acids: CASSLGQNTGELFF. DNA of the CDR3: TGTGCCAGCAGCTTAGGGCAGAACACCGGGGAGCTGTTTTTT.

The chain links TRBV30 to TRBJ1-2, with 7 bases aligning to TRBD1. The germline CDR1 and CDR2 sequences are GTSNPN and SVGIG (reference sequence). With 2 bases clipped from V and 3 bases from J, the junction kept 15 bases outside the gene matches. The CDR3 contains 17 residues. DNA of the CDR3: TGTGCCTGGAGTCCGGCAGACAGGGCCCCTAGACACTATGGCTACACCTTC. This codes for CAWSPADRAPRHYGYTF.

The rearrangement uses TRBV6-9 and TRBJ1-1; 8 bases are a match to TRBD1. The CDR3 loop spans 17 amino acids. Germline trimming cut 8 bases from V and 1 base from J; bases unmatched to any gene: 15. Germline V gene data show CDR1 as MNHGY and CDR2 as SVAAGI. The CDR3 bases are TGTGCCAGCGCTCTCCCAAACCTAGGACAGGGGAACACTGAAGCTTTCTTT. As protein: CASALPNLGQGNTEAFF.

The CDR3 DNA reads as TGCGCCAGCAGCTTGGGACAGGTTTATAATGAAAAACTGTTTTTT. Protein: CASSLGQVYNEKLFF. The chain combines TRBV5-1 with TRBJ1-4; D may be TRBD1 (6 bases). This CDR3 has 15 amino acids. Germline assignment: CDR1 SGHRS and CDR2 YFSETQ. V shed 0 bases and J shed 4 bases, with 10 bases lying between them.

The rearrangement joins TRBV30 to TRBJ2-1, with 9 bases identical to TRBD1. Germline V gene data show CDR1 as GTSNPN and CDR2 as SVGIG (reference sequence). With 2 bases clipped from V and 4 bases from J, the junction kept 9 bases outside the gene matches. This CDR3 is built from 16 residues. The CDR3 spells CAWSPDRTGVYNEQFF. CDR3 DNA sequence: TGTGCCTGGAGTCCTGATCGGACAGGGGTATACAATGAGCAGTTCTTC.

The rearrangement uses TRBV5-4 and TRBJ2-1, with TRBD2 matching over 10 bases. Trimming took 6 bases from V and 7 from J; bases not matched to a gene: 7. Germline CDR1 and CDR2: SGHNT and YYREEE (reference sequence). The CDR3 has 14 amino acids. DNA for the CDR3: TGTGCCAGCAAGTTAGCGGGAGGTGAGAATGAGCAGTTCTTC. Translating gives CASKLAGGENEQFF.

The chain joins TRBV20-1 to TRBJ1-2; 8 nucleotides match TRBD1. The ends lost 3 bases at V and 4 bases at J; junction bases unmatched: 7. Germline values: CDR1 DFQATT, CDR2 SNEGSKA (reference sequence). This CDR3 is 14 amino acids long. CDR3 sequence reads: CSASVGTGRYGYTF. CDR3 bases: TGCAGTGCTAGTGTAGGGACAGGTCGCTATGGCTACACCTTC.

The chain employs TRBV5-4 and TRBJ2-5; weak D call: TRBD1 (6 bases). Germline CDR1 and CDR2: SGHNT and YYREEE (reference sequence). The V gene lost 5 bases and the J gene lost 0 bases, with 14 bases spanning the gap. CDR3 length equals 15 residues. CDR3 DNA sequence: TGTGCCAGCAGTCGCGACAGGTCGTACCAAGAGACCCAGTACTTC. Translation gives CASSRDRSYQETQYF.

V usage is TRBV5-1 and J usage is TRBJ1-2; 9 bases are shared with TRBD1. The CDR3 loop spans 14 amino acids. J was trimmed by 8 bases and V by 4 bases; bases with no gene match: 9. Germline V lookup: CDR1 SGHRS, CDR2 YFSETQ. The CDR3 DNA follows: TGCGCCAGCAGCCCCGGGGACAGGGCGTGGGGCTACACCTTC. Protein: CASSPGDRAWGYTF.

The chain employs TRBV4-3 and TRBJ2-5, with 12 bases fitting TRBD2. The CDR3 totals 16 residues. Germline CDR1 LGHNA, CDR2 YSLEER. The ends lost 0 bases at V and 1 base at J; junction bases unmatched: 0. This CDR3 reads CASSQETSGGQETQYF. CDR3 DNA sequence: TGCGCCAGCAGCCAAGAGACTAGCGGGGGCCAAGAGACCCAGTACTTC.

V gene TRBV9 combines with J gene TRBJ2-3; 14 bases map to TRBD2. Germline CDR1 and CDR2: SGDLS and YYNGEE. V dropped 4 bases and J dropped 0; count of bases not matched to a gene: 7. This CDR3 spans 18 amino acids. CDR3 DNA sequence: TGTGCCAGCAGCCAAGGGACTAGCGGGGGAGCTAGCACAGATACGCAGTATTTT. Its translation is CASSQGTSGGASTDTQYF.

CDR3 protein: CASSPGTGRNTEAFF. The CDR3 nucleotides are TGTGCCAGCTCACCAGGGACAGGCCGGAACACTGAAGCTTTCTTT. The chain combines TRBV18 with TRBJ1-1; 8 positions agree with TRBD1. V trimming: 2 bases; J trimming: 1 base; junction bases outside the gene matches: 3. The CDR3 runs 15 residues. Germline lookup yields CDR1 KGHSH and CDR2 LQKENI.

The sample holds a few counts of this clone. The gene calls are TRBV7-8 and TRBJ1-3, with 7 bases that match TRBD1. Unmatched junction bases numbered 9, after V lost 5 bases and J lost 2 bases. The CDR3 spans 16 residues. Germline V gene sequence: CDR1 SGHVS, CDR2 FQNEAQ. CDR3 coding DNA: TGTGCCAGCAGCGTCCAAGGGGGCGCGACTGGAAACACCATATATTTT. Its translation is CASSVQGGATGNTIYF.

The J gene is TRBJ1-3, the V gene TRBV6-6; 7 nucleotides line up with TRBD1. The CDR3 is 15 amino acids. Losses at the gene ends were 6 bases for V and 2 bases for J; bases not matched to a gene: 7. The germline CDR1 and CDR2 sequences are MNHNY and SVGAGI (reference sequence). The CDR3 DNA reads TGTGCCAGCAGGGCCGGACAGGTGGCTGGAAACACCATATATTTT. This codes for CASRAGQVAGNTIYF.

The table lists this clone with a count of one. This chain uses TRBV5-5 with TRBJ1-5; 12 bases fit TRBD1. The CDR3 runs 15 residues. After removal of 4 bases from V and 3 bases from J, the junction contained 2 bases not matched to a gene. From germline, CDR1 is SGHKS and CDR2 YYEKEE (reference sequence). The CDR3 sequence: CASSGTGGLNQPQHF. The CDR3, as DNA: TGTGCCAGCAGCGGGACAGGGGGCCTCAATCAGCCCCAGCATTTT.

This clone was counted between two and nine times. The chain combines TRBV19 with TRBJ1-5, with D uncertain. Trimming shortened V by 2 bases and J by 0 bases, and 5 bases separated the two germline ends. The CDR3 length is 14 residues. Germline lookup yields CDR1 LNHDA and CDR2 SQIVND (reference sequence). As DNA, the CDR3 is TGTGCCAGTAGTATAAGCTTTAGCAATCAGCCCCAGCATTTT. Amino acid sequence: CASSISFSNQPQHF.

J is TRBJ1-1 and V is TRBV4-2; D is unclear. Trimming pared 0 bases from V and 1 base from J, leaving 9 bases between. Germline V lookup: CDR1 LGHNA, CDR2 YNFKEQ. The CDR3 sequence is 15 residues long. The CDR3 loop is CASSQEWATNTEAFF. The CDR3 coding sequence is TGTGCCAGCAGCCAAGAATGGGCGACGAACACTGAAGCTTTCTTT.

This clone was observed a few times. The chain uses TRBV25-1 and TRBJ1-3, with D possibly TRBD1 on 6 matching bases. The CDR3 covers 12 residues. In germline, CDR1 is MGHDK, CDR2 SYGVNS. Trimming took off 4 bases at V and 8 bases at J, with 9 bases between the two ends. Here the CDR3 reads CASSADSHTIYF. In nucleotides, the CDR3 is TGTGCCAGCAGTGCGGACAGTCACACCATATATTTT.

The chain has TRBV6-6 and TRBJ1-2; D not resolved. The CDR3 is 12 residues long. Between the trimmed V and J ends, which lost 7 bases and 6 bases, there was a span of 12 bases. The germline gives CDR1 MNHNY, CDR2 SVGAGI (reference sequence). In DNA, the CDR3 is TGTGCCAGCACCTTACTTAGTAATGGCTACACCTTC. Protein: CASTLLSNGYTF.